The 12 T cell receptor beta chains below were found in one sample sequenced in a study of T cells in women clearing cervical HPV infection. Using immunoSEQ multiplex PCR, the repertoire was profiled, and TCRdb retains in-frame clones only, with some absent. The clone table shows about 32,000 clones, with the ten largest holding around 4%. The sequenced sample consisted of blood buffy coat. The receptor set was obtained from a woman aged 18-70 years with a cervical HPV16 infection that either progressed to CIN3+ or cleared (not recorded which).

On this clone itself: Read coverage stops 3 residues before the CDR3 terminus; the germline J gene supplies the remainder. This sample also contains other DNA sequences that code for the same CDR3. The chain couples TRBV18 to TRBJ1-1; maybe TRBD1 (5 bases). The CDR3 totals 14 residues. Per the germline V gene, CDR1 is KGHSH and CDR2 is LQKENI. Deletions cut 3 bases from V and 4 bases from J, with 12 bases between. The CDR3 spells CASSPTGGGTEAFF. Incomplete CDR3 DNA: TGTGCCAGCTCACCCACGGGGGGGGGCACTGAA.

As to this clone: Read data end 3 residues before the CDR3 end; the end is taken from the germline J gene. The V and J genes are TRBV19 and TRBJ1-2; perhaps TRBD1 as D (5 bases). CDR1 LNHDA and CDR2 SQIVND come from the germline V gene (reference sequence). There are 15 residues in the CDR3. CDR3: CASRLAGSHGHDYTF. CDR3 DNA, as far as it was read: TGTGCCAGTCGACTAGCGGGGAGCCATGGACATGAC.

About this clone: Read coverage stops 3 residues before the CDR3 terminus; the germline J gene supplies the remainder. The rearrangement links TRBV5-1 to TRBJ1-2; 7 bases are a match to TRBD1. This CDR3 is 13 amino acids long. CDR1 is SGHRS and CDR2 is YFSETQ in the germline V gene. V gave up 4 bases and J gave up 6 bases; unmatched junction bases: 6. CDR3 sequence reads: CASSLGTVDGYTF. The sequenced part of the CDR3 DNA is TGCGCCAGCAGCCTGGGGACAGTAGATGGC. The full variable domain, in which reference TRBV5-1 and TRBJ1-2 provide the parts outside the CDR3, is KAGVTQTPRYLIKTRGQQVTLSCSPISGHRSVSWYQQTPGQGLQFLFEYFSETQRNKGNFPGRFSGRQFSNSRSEMNVSTLELGDSALYLCASSLGTVDGYTFGSGTRLTVV.

A word on this clone: The missing CDR3 end, 3 residues past where the read stops, is filled in from the germline J gene. The genes are TRBV19 and TRBJ2-2; 8 bases align to TRBD2. The CDR3 is 15 residues long. Germline loops: CDR1 LNHDA, CDR2 SQIVND (reference sequence). CDR3 DNA, as far as it was read: TGTGCCAGTAGGCTAACGGGGGGGAACAATTCACCG. This encodes CASRLTGGNNSP. The full CDR3 sequence reads CASRLTGGNNSPLFF.

Turning to this clone: Read sequence stops 3 residues before the CDR3 end, and the germline J gene provides the missing end. The chain joins TRBV20-1 to TRBJ1-3; D is undetermined. V lost 7 bases, J lost 1 base, and 5 bases lay in between. The CDR3 runs 11 residues. The germline CDR1 and CDR2 sequences are DFQATT and SNEGSKA (reference sequence). The DNA read from the CDR3 is TGCAGTGTTATATCTGGAAACACC. Protein product: CSVISGNT. The full CDR3 protein is CSVISGNTIYF.

Concerning this clone itself: The CDR3 end falls 3 residues outside the read, so it is completed with the germline J gene. The chain employs TRBV6-1 and TRBJ1-2; D remains ambiguous. The germline V gene encodes CDR1 MNHNS and CDR2 SASEGT. This CDR3 spans 17 amino acids. The CDR3 is CASSELVAGGHYNDYTF. CDR3 DNA (partial): TGTGCCAGCAGTGAATTGGTAGCGGGAGGCCACTACAATGAC.

A remark on this clone: The read is 3 residues too short to cover the CDR3 end, so that end is filled in from the germline J gene. This rearrangement joins TRBV20-1 to TRBJ2-5, with a tentative D call TRBD1 (5 bases). The CDR3 covers 13 residues. From germline, CDR1 is DFQATT and CDR2 SNEGSKA (reference sequence). Trimming removed 1 base at V and 7 bases at J, with 13 bases between. CDR3 residues: CSARALWQGTQYF. The CDR3 DNA, read in part, is TGCAGTGCTAGAGCGTTATGGCAGGGGACC.

With respect to this clone: The CDR3 extends 3 residues past the end of the read, so its final part is completed from the germline J gene. This chain joins TRBV20-1 and TRBJ2-7, with D possibly being TRBD1 (6 bases). Germline lookup yields CDR1 DFQATT and CDR2 SNEGSKA (reference sequence). V shed 5 bases and J shed 2 bases, with 13 bases lying between them. This CDR3 spans 13 amino acids. Incomplete CDR3 DNA: TGCAGTGCTGGGACCACAGGGACCTACGAG. Translation gives CSAGTTGTYE. The whole CDR3 protein is CSAGTTGTYEQYF.

As to this clone: Read coverage stops 3 residues before the CDR3 terminus; the germline J gene supplies the remainder. The rearrangement links TRBV5-1 to TRBJ2-3, with a weak D call TRBD1 (5 bases). Germline assignment: CDR1 SGHRS and CDR2 YFSETQ. CDR3 size: 13 residues. CDR3 residues: CASSSDTRETQYF. The CDR3 bases that were read are TGCGCCAGCAGCTCGGACACGCGAGAGACG. The full variable domain, completed using reference TRBV5-1 and TRBJ2-3, is KAGVTQTPRYLIKTRGQQVTLSCSPISGHRSVSWYQQTPGQGLQFLFEYFSETQRNKGNFPGRFSGRQFSNSRSEMNVSTLELGDSALYLCASSSDTRETQYFGPGTRLTVL.

Notes on this clone: The CDR3 extends 3 residues past the end of the read, so its final part is completed from the germline J gene. This rearrangement joins TRBV18 to TRBJ2-3, with D tentatively TRBD2 (5 bases). The CDR3 extends over 15 amino acids. Germline loops: CDR1 KGHSH, CDR2 LQKENI. The CDR3 sequence is CASYHLKRSQETQYF. CDR3 DNA, as far as it was read: TGTGCCAGCTATCACCTTAAGCGGAGCCAAGAGACG.

Remarks on this clone: Sequencing ends 3 residues short of the CDR3 end; the germline J gene provides the rest. The chain has TRBV5-1 and TRBJ2-1; TRBD2 agrees at 7 bases. After removal of 1 base from V and 3 bases from J, the junction contained 4 bases not matched to a gene. The germline V gene encodes CDR1 SGHRS and CDR2 YFSETQ. CDR3 length: 15 amino acids. The CDR3 protein is CASSLLAGVYNEQFF. Partial CDR3 DNA: TGCGCCAGCAGCTTGTTGGCGGGGGTCTACAATGAG.

About this clone: The missing CDR3 end, 3 residues past where the read stops, is filled in from the germline J gene. The chain couples TRBV2 to TRBJ2-1, with D possibly matching TRBD2 (6 bases). Between the trimmed V and J ends, which lost 7 bases and 7 bases, there was a span of 20 bases. The CDR3 totals 15 residues. CDR1 SNHLY and CDR2 FYNNEI come from the germline V gene. CDR3 DNA, as far as it was read: TGTGCCAGCAAAAGGGACTCCCCCCCCCAAAATGAG. Translating it yields CASKRDSPPQNE. The CDR3 in full is CASKRDSPPQNEQFF.